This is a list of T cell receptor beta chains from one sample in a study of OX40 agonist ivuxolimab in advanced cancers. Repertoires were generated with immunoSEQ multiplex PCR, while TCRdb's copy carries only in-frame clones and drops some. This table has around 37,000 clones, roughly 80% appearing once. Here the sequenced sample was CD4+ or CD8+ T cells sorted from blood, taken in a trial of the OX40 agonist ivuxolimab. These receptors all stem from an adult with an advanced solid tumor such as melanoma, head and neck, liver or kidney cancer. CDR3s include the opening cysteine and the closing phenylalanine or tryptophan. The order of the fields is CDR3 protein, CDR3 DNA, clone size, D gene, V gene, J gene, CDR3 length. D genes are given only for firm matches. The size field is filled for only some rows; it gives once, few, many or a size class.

CDR3 protein: CASSQLAGVDTDTQYF
CDR3 DNA: TGCGCCAGCAGCCAACTAGCGGGAGTTGACACAGATACGCAGTATTTT
clone size: NA
D gene: TRBD2
V gene: TRBV4-1
J gene: TRBJ2-3
CDR3 length: 16

CDR3 protein: CASSFRENTEAFF
CDR3 DNA: TGTGCCAGCAGCTTCCGGGAGAACACTGAAGCTTTCTTT
clone size: NA
D gene: NA
V gene: TRBV5-4
J gene: TRBJ1-1
CDR3 length: 13

CDR3 protein: CASTPPRVSNQPQHF
CDR3 DNA: TGTGCCAGCACCCCCCCCAGGGTAAGCAATCAGCCCCAGCATTTT
clone size: NA
D gene: NA
V gene: TRBV7-9
J gene: TRBJ1-5
CDR3 length: 15

CDR3 protein: CAPPGAGPRLNATNEKLFF
CDR3 DNA: TGTGCCCCCCCAGGCGCGGGACCGAGGCTCAACGCAACTAATGAAAAACTGTTTTTT
clone size: NA
D gene: NA
V gene: TRBV30
J gene: TRBJ1-4
CDR3 length: 19

CDR3 protein: CASSIRLAGEVGDTQYF
CDR3 DNA: TGTGCCAGTAGTATTCGACTAGCGGGAGAGGTGGGAGATACGCAGTATTTT
clone size: NA
D gene: TRBD2
V gene: TRBV19
J gene: TRBJ2-3
CDR3 length: 17

CDR3 protein: CASSSGTSGYLYNEQFF
CDR3 DNA: TGTGCCAGCAGCTCCGGGACTAGCGGGTACCTCTACAATGAGCAGTTCTTC
clone size: NA
D gene: TRBD2
V gene: TRBV11-2
J gene: TRBJ2-1
CDR3 length: 17

CDR3 protein: CASLGGRDIQYF
CDR3 DNA: TGTGCCAGCCTTGGCGGTAGGGACATTCAGTACTTC
clone size: once
D gene: NA
V gene: TRBV28
J gene: TRBJ2-4
CDR3 length: 12

CDR3 protein: CASSEDSGRGDEQFF
CDR3 DNA: TGTGCCAGCAGTGAAGATAGCGGGAGAGGTGATGAGCAGTTCTTC
clone size: few
D gene: TRBD2
V gene: TRBV6-4
J gene: TRBJ2-1
CDR3 length: 15

CDR3 protein: CASRPGQGPQPQHF
CDR3 DNA: TGTGCCAGCAGACCGGGACAGGGGCCTCAGCCCCAGCATTTT
clone size: NA
D gene: TRBD1
V gene: TRBV6-6
J gene: TRBJ1-5
CDR3 length: 14

CDR3 protein: CASSASGSYNEQFF
CDR3 DNA: TGCGCCAGCAGCGCGAGCGGCTCCTACAATGAGCAGTTCTTC
clone size: NA
D gene: NA
V gene: TRBV5-1
J gene: TRBJ2-1
CDR3 length: 14

CDR3 protein: CASSLGLAGDSEKLFF
CDR3 DNA: TGTGCCAGCAGCTTAGGCCTGGCAGGGGATTCCGAAAAACTGTTTTTT
clone size: NA
D gene: NA
V gene: TRBV7-9
J gene: TRBJ1-4
CDR3 length: 16

CDR3 protein: CASSLGDTWNTGELFF
CDR3 DNA: TGCGCCAGCAGCTTGGGGGACACCTGGAACACCGGGGAGCTGTTTTTT
clone size: NA
D gene: NA
V gene: TRBV5-1
J gene: TRBJ2-2
CDR3 length: 16

CDR3 protein: CASSLYPGNTEAFF
CDR3 DNA: TGTGCCAGCAGCTTATATCCGGGGAACACTGAAGCTTTCTTT
clone size: NA
D gene: NA
V gene: TRBV7-3
J gene: TRBJ1-1
CDR3 length: 14

CDR3 protein: CASSIVGQPQHF
CDR3 DNA: TGTGCCAGTAGTATAGTTGGTCAGCCCCAGCATTTT
clone size: few
D gene: NA
V gene: TRBV19
J gene: TRBJ1-5
CDR3 length: 12

CDR3 protein: CASSADVGPWRQYF
CDR3 DNA: TGTGCCAGTAGTGCAGACGTGGGGCCATGGAGGCAGTATTTT
clone size: NA
D gene: NA
V gene: TRBV19
J gene: TRBJ2-3
CDR3 length: 14

CDR3 protein: CASSQDRGPTEAFF
CDR3 DNA: TGCGCCAGCAGCCAAGACAGGGGTCCCACTGAAGCTTTCTTT
clone size: NA
D gene: NA
V gene: TRBV4-1
J gene: TRBJ1-1
CDR3 length: 14

CDR3 protein: CATKRGLGYEQYF
CDR3 DNA: TGTGCCACGAAAAGGGGGCTAGGGTACGAGCAGTACTTC
clone size: NA
D gene: TRBD1
V gene: TRBV28
J gene: TRBJ2-7
CDR3 length: 13

CDR3 protein: CASRPGLAPYNEQFF
CDR3 DNA: TGCGCCAGCAGACCGGGACTAGCGCCTTACAATGAGCAGTTCTTC
clone size: once
D gene: TRBD2
V gene: TRBV10-1
J gene: TRBJ2-1
CDR3 length: 15

CDR3 protein: CASSVSGGASEQFF
CDR3 DNA: TGTGCCAGCAGTGTTAGCGGGGGGGCCTCTGAGCAGTTCTTC
clone size: NA
D gene: TRBD2
V gene: TRBV27
J gene: TRBJ2-1
CDR3 length: 14

CDR3 protein: CASSVGTGSAGELFF
CDR3 DNA: TGTGCCAGCAGCGTCGGGACAGGGAGCGCCGGGGAGCTGTTTTTT
clone size: NA
D gene: TRBD1
V gene: TRBV9
J gene: TRBJ2-2
CDR3 length: 15

CDR3 protein: CASIGLSNQPQHF
CDR3 DNA: TGTGCCAGCATAGGACTTAGCAATCAGCCCCAGCATTTT
clone size: medium-sized
D gene: NA
V gene: TRBV28
J gene: TRBJ1-5
CDR3 length: 13

CDR3 protein: CASSFEPGSGNTIYF
CDR3 DNA: TGTGCCAGCAGCTTCGAACCGGGCTCTGGAAACACCATATATTTT
clone size: NA
D gene: NA
V gene: TRBV5-5
J gene: TRBJ1-3
CDR3 length: 15

CDR3 protein: CASSFDNTGQNEKLFF
CDR3 DNA: TGTGCCAGCAGCTTCGATAATACAGGACAAAATGAAAAACTGTTTTTT
clone size: NA
D gene: NA
V gene: TRBV7-8
J gene: TRBJ1-4
CDR3 length: 16

CDR3 protein: CASSLPGQGGNEQFF
CDR3 DNA: TGTGCCAGCAGTTTACCGGGACAGGGAGGCAATGAGCAGTTCTTC
clone size: once
D gene: TRBD1
V gene: TRBV27
J gene: TRBJ2-1
CDR3 length: 15

CDR3 protein: CASSQGGEGTQYF
CDR3 DNA: TGTGCCAGCAGCCAAGGGGGGGAAGGTACGCAGTATTTT
clone size: NA
D gene: NA
V gene: TRBV4-2
J gene: TRBJ2-3
CDR3 length: 13

CDR3 protein: CASSFGPPTGSYREYITGELFF
CDR3 DNA: TGTGCCAGCAGTTTCGGGCCGCCGACAGGGTCCTACCGGGAGTACATTACCGGGGAGCTGTTTTTT
clone size: NA
D gene: NA
V gene: TRBV28
J gene: TRBJ2-2
CDR3 length: 22

CDR3 protein: CASSFSQGAMGGYTF
CDR3 DNA: TGTGCCAGCAGTTTCTCGCAGGGGGCTATGGGTGGCTACACCTTC
clone size: once
D gene: TRBD1
V gene: TRBV27
J gene: TRBJ1-2
CDR3 length: 15

CDR3 protein: CASSPADGQGISYEQYF
CDR3 DNA: TGTGCCAGCTCACCAGCCGACGGACAGGGGATTTCCTACGAGCAGTACTTC
clone size: NA
D gene: TRBD1
V gene: TRBV18
J gene: TRBJ2-7
CDR3 length: 17

CDR3 protein: CASSFGAADTEAFF
CDR3 DNA: TGTGCCAGCAGCTTCGGGGCAGCGGACACTGAAGCTTTCTTT
clone size: NA
D gene: NA
V gene: TRBV5-6
J gene: TRBJ1-1
CDR3 length: 14

CDR3 protein: CAWSVTVSTGELFF
CDR3 DNA: TGTGCCTGGAGTGTGACAGTAAGCACCGGGGAGCTGTTTTTT
clone size: NA
D gene: NA
V gene: TRBV30
J gene: TRBJ2-2
CDR3 length: 14

CDR3 protein: CASSSDSGGASYEQYF
CDR3 DNA: TGTGCCAGCAGCTCTGATAGCGGGGGGGCCTCCTACGAGCAGTACTTC
clone size: NA
D gene: TRBD2
V gene: TRBV7-8
J gene: TRBJ2-7
CDR3 length: 16

CDR3 protein: CASSYPPPRFYGYTF
CDR3 DNA: TGTGCCAGCAGTTACCCTCCCCCGCGGTTCTATGGCTACACCTTC
clone size: NA
D gene: NA
V gene: TRBV6-5
J gene: TRBJ1-2
CDR3 length: 15

CDR3 protein: CASKGQGAKAFF
CDR3 DNA: TGTGCCAGCAAGGGACAGGGGGCGAAAGCTTTCTTT
clone size: NA
D gene: TRBD1
V gene: TRBV6-4
J gene: TRBJ1-1
CDR3 length: 12

CDR3 protein: CASSLSSGGTDTQYF
CDR3 DNA: TGTGCCAGCAGCTTAAGTAGCGGAGGCACAGATACGCAGTATTTT
clone size: few
D gene: NA
V gene: TRBV7-3
J gene: TRBJ2-3
CDR3 length: 15

CDR3 protein: CASSPGVAQTTGRTEAFF
CDR3 DNA: TGCGCCAGCAGCCCAGGGGTGGCTCAAACAACAGGGCGGACTGAAGCTTTCTTT
clone size: NA
D gene: NA
V gene: TRBV4-3
J gene: TRBJ1-1
CDR3 length: 18